The sequence of this T cell receptor beta chain was determined in a study of control samples from healthy donors and cancer patients. V lost 3 bases and J lost 3, with 15 bases in between. Germline V gene lookup returns CDR1 LNHDA and CDR2 SQIVND (reference sequence). The CDR3 is made up of 16 amino acids. Measured with immunoSEQ multiplex PCR; TCRdb has only the in-frame clones, and not every one. Of roughly 92,000 clones listed, 86% are singletons. This TCR was recovered from a woman in her fifties or sixties in good health. Specimen: blood. This chain uses TRBV19 with TRBJ2-1, with D perhaps matching TRBD2 (5 bases). CDR3 amino acids: CASSISTGNYYNEQFF. As DNA, the CDR3 is TGTGCCAGTAGTATCTCGACGGGAAACTACTACAATGAGCAGTTCTTC.